Here is one T cell receptor (beta chain) with its context. The specificity of this receptor is unknown. Nothing much larger sits one base from this clone, and base qualities are not available. The sample originates from a study of identical twins (TCRdb year 2016). In the study overall: TCR alpha and beta repertoires from monozygotic twins, unrelated adults of various ages and cord blood were deep-sequenced to test whether fetal clonotypes persist. To rule out contamination, replicate twin experiments were performed at different times with different library preparation protocols.

Study-level results and caveats: Zero-insertion analyses could be partly confounded by invariant T cells such as MAIT and iNKT, although diverse VJ usage argued against such confounding for most clonotypes. Because the same donors could not be followed over many years, conclusions were based on cross-sectional statistical analysis. The excess sharing between twins in beta out-of-frame sequences was weaker because fewer shared sequences reduced the signal-to-noise ratio. Recombination models systematically underestimated out-of-frame TCR alpha sharing in monozygotic twins but agreed with sharing between unrelated individuals. Out-of-frame TCR alpha sequences shared between twins showed an excess of low generation-probability sequences compared with coincidental sharing between unrelated individuals. Fewer insertions were carried by abundant cord blood beta clonotypes, a similar but weaker trend appeared in young adult naive repertoires, and no such trend appeared in memory repertoires.

Library preparation employed 5' RACE. Data came from an Illumina HiSeq 2000. Template switching added a universal primer binding site, and the final cDNA carried a unique molecular identifier that allowed TCR cDNA molecules to be counted accurately. First-strand cDNA for TCR alpha and beta chains was synthesized from specific primers in the conserved constant-segment region. To control for contamination, each cDNA library was double barcoded with a SMART-Mk sample barcode plus Illumina barcodes. TruSeq adapter sequences and Illumina sample barcodes were added in two successive PCR steps. The Illumina HiSeq platform was used with custom primers to sequence TCR alpha and beta cDNA libraries. Under the source paper's analysis protocol: Unique molecular identifiers were extracted from raw reads with MiGEC, and CDR3 positions were determined with MiXCR. For each individual, recombination models were inferred using an EM algorithm with the repgenHMM and IGoR tools. Shared clonotypes were analyzed with the tcR package in R, and sharing was normalized by the product of cloneset sizes. To study raw recombination free of thymic and clonal selection effects, out-of-frame nonproductive sequences were analyzed. Through fastp at Q25 and MiXCR, TCRdb rebuilt clones from the public reads, retaining in-frame beta chains. A single entry per CDR3 protein holds the most common genes and DNA from its merged rows. None of the V and J calls come from the authors' own analysis; TCRdb made them. Here the sample has around 18,000 distinct CDR3 sequences; roughly 63% occur a single time. The ten largest clones capture 5.5% to 7% of the sample.

Only healthy Caucasian donors were included. The twin cohort consisted of three pairs of female monozygotic twins, all aged about 18 to 29 years. Using Miltenyi CD45RO+ enrichment and human naive T-cell isolation kits, memory (CD45RO+) and naive T cells were isolated from PBMC. This receptor was obtained from a woman aged 18-35 years in good health. This table probably holds off-target reads from a library built for another chain. Sequencing used memory (CD45RO+) T cells sorted from blood. Interpreted using the paper, the cell subset or site label stands for: CD45RO+ enriched T cells.

The CDR3 reads as follows: CSARVASGRAQETQYF. The nucleotide sequence reads TGCAGTGCTAGAGTTGCTAGCGGGAGGGCTCAGGAGACCCAGTACTTC. The chain couples TRBV20-1 to TRBJ2-5; 12 central nucleotides agree with TRBD2. Trimming takes 1 base off V and 5 bases off J; junction bases not matched to a gene: 8. The CDR3 holds 16 amino acids from the cysteine to the phenylalanine. Just the 48-base CDR3 DNA is kept, in frame starting at base 1. Sequences DFQATT (CDR1) and SNEGSKA (CDR2) are obtained from the germline V gene (reference sequence).